What follows are 28 T cell receptor beta chains derived from one specimen sequenced in a study of blood T cell repertoires in COVID-19. This table comes from immunoSEQ multiplex PCR, and its TCRdb copy is limited to in-frame clones, with some not included. The sample shows around 350,000 clones, roughly 86% of them seen only once. Sequencing input: peripheral blood. These receptors originate from a human donor in a cohort sampled during active COVID-19.

The chain combines TRBV5-5 with TRBJ2-1; D might be TRBD1 (6 bases). The CDR3 runs 15 residues. With 1 base removed from V and 0 bases from J, the gap between germline ends came to 8 bases. Germline V gene sequence: CDR1 SGHKS, CDR2 YYEKEE (reference sequence). The CDR3 DNA is TGTGCCAGCAGCTTGCTGGGGGCCTCCTACAATGAGCAGTTCTTC. Protein product: CASSLLGASYNEQFF.

This clone appeared a single time. The V and J genes are TRBV2 and TRBJ1-1; D not certain. The CDR3 spans 11 residues. The V end lost 4 bases, the J end lost 9 bases, and 9 bases lay between the germline ends. The germline V gene encodes CDR1 SNHLY and CDR2 FYNNEI. CDR3 protein: CASSVPRQAFF. DNA of the CDR3: TGTGCCAGCAGTGTCCCGCGCCAAGCTTTCTTT.

The rearrangement links TRBV3-1 (or the pseudogene TRBV3-2) to TRBJ1-1, with D possibly matching TRBD1 (5 bases). The CDR3 totals 14 residues. The V end was cut by 0 bases, the J end by 4 bases, with 9 bases between. Germline V gene data show CDR1 as LGHDT and CDR2 as YNNKEL (reference sequence). CDR3 bases: TGTGCCAGCAGCCAAGATGGGGGAGGCACTGAAGCTTTCTTT. It is translated as CASSQDGGGTEAFF.

V usage is TRBV6-6 and J usage is TRBJ2-2; 9 nucleotides agree with TRBD1. The ends lost 5 bases at V and 0 bases at J; junction bases unmatched: 4. The germline gives CDR1 MNHNY, CDR2 SVGAGI (reference sequence). This CDR3 spans 16 amino acids. CDR3 loop: CASSRRQGANTGELFF. CDR3 DNA sequence: TGTGCCAGCAGTCGTAGACAGGGGGCGAACACCGGGGAGCTGTTTTTT.

The chain links TRBV27 to TRBJ1-4; 8 positions match TRBD1. With V trimmed by 4 bases and J by 6 bases, 4 bases remained unmatched. CDR1 is MNHEY and CDR2 is SMNVEV in the germline V gene (reference sequence). This CDR3 spans 14 amino acids. CDR3 DNA sequence: TGTGCCAGCAGTTCGGACAGGGTAGATGAAAAACTGTTTTTT. Amino acids: CASSSDRVDEKLFF.

This chain links TRBV5-1 with TRBJ2-3, with 7 bases matching TRBD1. Germline V gene data show CDR1 as SGHRS and CDR2 as YFSETQ. V shed 3 bases and J 3 bases; nucleotides not matched to a gene: 4. This CDR3 has 14 residues. The CDR3 loop reads CASSSSRGTDTQYF. The CDR3 nucleotides are TGCGCCAGCAGCTCTTCCAGGGGGACAGATACGCAGTATTTT.

The V and J genes are TRBV9 and TRBJ1-1; maybe TRBD1 (5 bases). Germline CDR1 is SGDLS and CDR2 is YYNGEE. The CDR3 is made up of 13 amino acids. Between the trimmed V and J ends, which lost 0 bases and 11 bases, there was a span of 14 bases. This CDR3 reads CASSVARAGRAFF. The CDR3 region has the DNA TGTGCCAGCAGCGTAGCCAGGGCCGGTAGGGCTTTCTTT.

The chain is built from TRBV20-1 and TRBJ1-1, with D tentatively TRBD1 (6 bases). From germline, CDR1 is DFQATT and CDR2 SNEGSKA (reference sequence). This CDR3 comprises 14 residues. V dropped 3 bases and J dropped 12 bases, with 23 bases sitting between them. The CDR3 nucleotides are TGCAGTGCTAGTCCTACCTCCAAAACAGGGACATCTTTCTTT. The encoded protein is CSASPTSKTGTSFF.

This clone was seen more than once but under ten times. The gene calls are TRBV9 and TRBJ2-2; 10 bases map to TRBD1. This CDR3 has 15 amino acids. Looked up from germline, CDR1 is SGDLS and CDR2 is YYNGEE. V dropped 4 bases and J dropped 7; count of bases not matched to a gene: 7. The CDR3 loop reads CASSPGTGASGELFF. In DNA, the CDR3 is TGTGCCAGCAGCCCCGGGACAGGGGCGAGCGGGGAGCTGTTTTTT. Complete variable domain (other parts from reference TRBV9 and TRBJ2-2): DSGVTQTPKHLITATGQRVTLRCSPRSGDLSVYWYQQSLDQGLQFLIQYYNGEERAKGNILERFSAQQFPDLHSELNLSSLELGDSALYFCASSPGTGASGELFFGEGSRLTVL.

The chain carries TRBV19 and TRBJ1-2; D might be TRBD1 (6 bases). The CDR3 sequence is 13 residues long. V was trimmed by 7 bases and J by 8 bases, leaving 17 bases between them. Germline CDR1 and CDR2: LNHDA and SQIVND (reference sequence). CDR3 sequence: CASNHREFIGYTF. In nucleotides, the CDR3 is TGTGCCAGTAATCACAGGGAATTCATCGGCTACACCTTC.

The rearrangement links TRBV18 to TRBJ2-3; D may be TRBD2 (6 bases). Trimming shortened V by 3 bases and J by 0 bases, and 10 bases separated the two germline ends. The CDR3 loop spans 15 amino acids. Germline V gene data show CDR1 as KGHSH and CDR2 as LQKENI. The CDR3: CASSPRDQSTDTQYF. Here the CDR3 DNA reads TGTGCCAGCTCACCGCGGGACCAAAGCACAGATACGCAGTATTTT.

The CDR3 DNA follows: TGTGCCAGCACCCTAACGTCTAGCGGGGGCACCGGGTTGGAGACCCAGTACTTC. Protein product: CASTLTSSGGTGLETQYF. The rearrangement uses TRBV25-1 and TRBJ2-5, with 10 positions matching TRBD2. Trimming removed 7 bases from V and 5 bases from J; junction bases left unmatched: 19. The CDR3 is made up of 18 amino acids. CDR1 is MGHDK, CDR2 SYGVNS, per germline.

There are many counts of this clone. This chain links TRBV28 with TRBJ1-3; tentatively, D is TRBD1 (5 bases). V was trimmed by 6 bases and J by 1 base, leaving 16 bases between them. Germline V gene data show CDR1 as MDHEN and CDR2 as SYDVKM. The CDR3 sequence is 16 residues long. CDR3 region: CASSTATRGSGNTIYF. The CDR3, as DNA: TGTGCCAGCAGCACCGCGACCCGGGGGTCTGGAAACACCATATATTTT. The complete variable domain, with remaining parts taken from reference TRBV28 and TRBJ1-3, reads DVKVTQSSRYLVKRTGEKVFLECVQDMDHENMFWYRQDPGLGLRLIYFSYDVKMKEKGDIPEGYSVSREKKERFSLILESASTNQTSMYLCASSTATRGSGNTIYFGEGSWLTVV.

The rearrangement joins TRBV28 to TRBJ2-1; D call uncertain. The CDR3 extends over 12 amino acids. V lost 6 bases and J lost 11, with 14 bases in between. The V gene's germline CDR1 is MDHEN and CDR2 SYDVKM. CDR3 sequence reads: CASSPLSPQQFF. The CDR3 nucleotides read TGTGCCAGCAGCCCACTAAGCCCGCAGCAGTTCTTC. Variable domain in full (rest from reference TRBV28 and TRBJ2-1): DVKVTQSSRYLVKRTGEKVFLECVQDMDHENMFWYRQDPGLGLRLIYFSYDVKMKEKGDIPEGYSVSREKKERFSLILESASTNQTSMYLCASSPLSPQQFFGPGTRLTVL.

This chain connects TRBV30 to TRBJ2-3; 8 bases map to TRBD2. Germline CDR1 is GTSNPN and CDR2 is SVGIG (reference sequence). Trimming took 0 bases from V and 3 from J; bases not matched to a gene: 5. This CDR3 is 15 amino acids long. This chain's CDR3 is CAWSVRGAMTDTQYF. Written as DNA, the CDR3 is TGTGCCTGGAGTGTGCGGGGGGCGATGACAGATACGCAGTATTTT.

The chain has TRBV2 and TRBJ2-1; D uncertain. The CDR3 loop spans 13 amino acids. Trimming removed 4 bases from V and 7 bases from J, with 11 bases in between. Germline V gene sequence: CDR1 SNHLY, CDR2 FYNNEI. The CDR3 DNA reads TGTGCCAGCAGTGTCGCCCGGGTGAATGAGCAGTTCTTC. It translates to CASSVARVNEQFF.

This clone appeared once. The chain carries TRBV11-2 and TRBJ2-1, with D maybe TRBD2 (6 bases). Germline V CDR1 and CDR2: SGHAT, FQNNGV. This CDR3 is 15 amino acids long. The V and J ends lost 6 bases and 5 bases respectively, with 17 bases between them. CDR3 loop: CASRLWGRRDNEQFF. CDR3 DNA: TGTGCCAGCAGATTATGGGGGAGGCGGGACAATGAGCAGTTCTTC.

J is TRBJ2-5 and V is TRBV9, with 9 bases identical to TRBD2. The J segment lost 1 base and the V segment lost 4 bases, leaving 5 bases of the junction unmatched. In germline, CDR1 is SGDLS, CDR2 YYNGEE. The CDR3 length is 15 residues. This CDR3 reads CASSSLAGRQETQYF. The CDR3 DNA reads TGTGCCAGCAGCTCCCTAGCGGGGCGCCAAGAGACCCAGTACTTC.

This clone was recorded once. This chain joins TRBV2 and TRBJ1-2; D is unresolved. Trimming cost V 3 bases and J 0 bases, with 11 bases left between them. From germline, CDR1 is SNHLY and CDR2 FYNNEI. The length of the CDR3 is 15 residues. The CDR3 spells CASSERSGANYGYTF. As DNA, the CDR3 is TGTGCCAGCAGTGAGAGGTCTGGAGCTAACTATGGCTACACCTTC.

The chain has TRBV5-1 and TRBJ2-5, with 14 bases matching TRBD2. The CDR3 has 17 residues. Trimming cost V 4 bases and J 4 bases; bases outside gene matches: 9. The V gene's germline CDR1 is SGHRS and CDR2 YFSETQ. This CDR3 is CASSQGTSGRFGETQYF. DNA of the CDR3: TGCGCCAGCAGCCAGGGGACTAGCGGGAGATTTGGAGAGACCCAGTACTTC.

This clone came up once. The chain is built from TRBV29-1 and TRBJ2-2, with TRBD2 matching 8 bases. This CDR3 has 12 residues. V trimming: 8 bases; J trimming: 4 bases; junction bases outside the gene matches: 3. Germline V lookup: CDR1 SQVTM, CDR2 ANQGSEA. The CDR3 here is CSCGRSTGELFF. CDR3 nucleotides: TGCAGCTGCGGGAGGTCCACCGGGGAGCTGTTTTTT.

This chain uses TRBV24-1 with TRBJ2-1; D might be TRBD1 (7 bases). The germline V and J ends were trimmed by 2 bases and 8 bases, with 15 bases remaining between them. Germline CDR1 KGHDR, CDR2 SFDVKD. This CDR3 has 15 residues. CDR3: CATSDSSGGGDEQFF. The CDR3, as DNA: TGTGCCACCAGTGATTCGTCCGGAGGGGGCGATGAGCAGTTCTTC.

The V and J genes are TRBV6-5 and TRBJ2-7; 7 bases fit TRBD1. The length of the CDR3 is 16 residues. CDR1 and CDR2 from the germline V gene are MNHEY and SVGAGI. Trimming at V came to 2 bases and at J to 2 bases, leaving 9 bases not matched to a gene. The CDR3: CASSYRPTGSTYEQYF. CDR3 coding DNA: TGTGCCAGCAGTTACCGCCCGACAGGGTCCACCTACGAGCAGTACTTC.

This clone has only a few counts. V gene TRBV4-1 combines with J gene TRBJ2-2; possibly TRBD1 for D (5 bases). Per germline, CDR1 MGHRA and CDR2 YSYEKL. The CDR3 consists of 15 residues. V was cut by 4 bases and J by 5 bases, with 14 bases left in between. This chain's CDR3 is CASSPRVINTGELFF. CDR3 DNA sequence: TGCGCCAGCAGCCCCAGGGTAATTAATACCGGGGAGCTGTTTTTT.

The chain is built from TRBV4-1 and TRBJ2-5; D might be TRBD2 (6 bases). Germline values: CDR1 MGHRA, CDR2 YSYEKL. Trimming cost V 1 base and J 5 bases, with 23 bases left between them. CDR3 length: 18 residues. The CDR3 protein is CASSQVALGLVGSETQYF. The CDR3 DNA reads TGCGCCAGCAGCCAAGTGGCGTTGGGACTCGTGGGCTCGGAGACCCAGTACTTC.

The CDR3 DNA sequence: TGTGCCAGCAGCAGGGACAGCCACTACGAGCAGTACTTC. It yields the protein CASSRDSHYEQYF. This rearrangement joins TRBV2 to TRBJ2-7; TRBD1 aligns across 7 bases. This CDR3 is built from 13 residues. Germline CDR1 and CDR2: SNHLY and FYNNEI. J lost 3 bases, V lost 6 bases, and 5 bases had no gene match.

This clone was seen just once. V and J are TRBV9 and TRBJ1-4, with D possibly TRBD1 on 6 matching bases. Germline lookup yields CDR1 SGDLS and CDR2 YYNGEE. The CDR3 covers 16 residues. The V end was cut by 5 bases, the J end by 0 bases, with 14 bases between. DNA for the CDR3: TGTGCCAGCAGTGTAACAGGGAGGGCAACTAATGAAAAACTGTTTTTT. It yields the protein CASSVTGRATNEKLFF.

The chain recombines TRBV2 with TRBJ1-5, with D possibly TRBD1 on 5 matching bases. The CDR3 spans 15 residues. Germline V gene data show CDR1 as SNHLY and CDR2 as FYNNEI. The ends were cut back, 4 bases at V and 4 bases at J, with 14 bases in the middle. CDR3 in DNA: TGTGCCAGCAGTGTGTCAGGGCTCGGGAATCAGCCCCAGCATTTT. As protein: CASSVSGLGNQPQHF.